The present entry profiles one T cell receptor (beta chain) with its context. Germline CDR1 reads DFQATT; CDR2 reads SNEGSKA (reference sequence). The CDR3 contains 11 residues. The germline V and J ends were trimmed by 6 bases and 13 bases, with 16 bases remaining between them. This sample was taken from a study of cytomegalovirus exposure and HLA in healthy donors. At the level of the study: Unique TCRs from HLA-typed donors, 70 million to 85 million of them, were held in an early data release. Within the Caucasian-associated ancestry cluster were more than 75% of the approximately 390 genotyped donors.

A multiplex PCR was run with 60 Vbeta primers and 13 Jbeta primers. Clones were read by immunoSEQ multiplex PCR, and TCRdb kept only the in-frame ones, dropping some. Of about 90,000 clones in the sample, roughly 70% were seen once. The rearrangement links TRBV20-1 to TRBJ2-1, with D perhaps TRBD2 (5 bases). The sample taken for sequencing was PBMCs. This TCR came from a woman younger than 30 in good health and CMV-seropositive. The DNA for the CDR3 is TGCAGTGCCACCAAGGAGCGGAACCAGTTCTTC. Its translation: CSATKERNQFF.